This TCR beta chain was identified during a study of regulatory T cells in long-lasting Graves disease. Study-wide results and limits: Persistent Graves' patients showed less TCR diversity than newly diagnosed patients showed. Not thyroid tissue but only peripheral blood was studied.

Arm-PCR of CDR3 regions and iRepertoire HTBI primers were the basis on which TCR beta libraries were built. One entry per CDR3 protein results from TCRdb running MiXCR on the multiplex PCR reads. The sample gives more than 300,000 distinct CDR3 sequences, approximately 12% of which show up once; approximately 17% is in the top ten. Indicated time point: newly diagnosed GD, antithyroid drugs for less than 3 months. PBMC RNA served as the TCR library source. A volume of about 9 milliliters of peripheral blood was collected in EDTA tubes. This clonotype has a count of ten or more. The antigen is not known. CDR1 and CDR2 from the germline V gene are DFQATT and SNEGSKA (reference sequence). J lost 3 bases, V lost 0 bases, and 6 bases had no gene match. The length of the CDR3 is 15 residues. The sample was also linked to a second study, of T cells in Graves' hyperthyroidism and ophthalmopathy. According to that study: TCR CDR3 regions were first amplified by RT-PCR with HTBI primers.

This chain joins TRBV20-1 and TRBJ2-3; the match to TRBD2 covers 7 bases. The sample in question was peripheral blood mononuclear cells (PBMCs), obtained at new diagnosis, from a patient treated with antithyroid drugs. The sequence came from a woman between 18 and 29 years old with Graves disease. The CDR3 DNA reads TGCAGTGCTAGAGACCGTGGGGGGGGGACAGATACGCAGTATTTT. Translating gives CSARDRGGGTDTQYF.